The T cell receptor beta chain described here comes from a study of early T cells in non-severe SARS-CoV-2 infection. The V and J ends lost 4 bases and 6 bases, in that order; junction bases with no gene match: 5. The CDR3 is made up of 12 amino acids. Germline V gene sequence: CDR1 SQVTM, CDR2 ANQGSEA. TCRdb recomputed calls from the 5' RACE reads with MiXCR, one row per CDR3 protein. The table shows fewer than 65,000 distinct CDR3 sequences, with over 9.5% occurring only once. This clonotype occurred many times. Sequencing was done on a sample of whole blood. V gene TRBV29-1 combines with J gene TRBJ2-7; 8 nucleotides line up with TRBD1. This receptor was taken from an adult who was a healthcare worker with PCR-confirmed SARS-CoV-2 infection or an uninfected control (not recorded which). CDR3 coding DNA: TGCAGCGTTGCACAGGGGGTTCGCGAGCAGTACTTC. Translated: CSVAQGVREQYF.